This is a list of T cell receptor beta chains from one sample in a study of sequential checkpoint blockade in melanoma. TCRdb's table, derived via immunoSEQ multiplex PCR, lists solely in-frame clones and lacks some. Among approximately 37,000 clones listed, approximately 30% were seen once. This specimen was tumor tissue (inferred from file names), taken from a patient given nivolumab and ipilimumab in sequence. The receptors were sampled from a human donor with melanoma. CDR3s include the opening cysteine and the closing phenylalanine or tryptophan. A D gene is named only where the DNA matches it firmly. The size field is filled for only some rows; it gives once, few, many or a size class.

clone_size	v_call	d_call	j_call	cdr3_nt	cdr3_aa
.	TRBV28	TRBD2	TRBJ2-5	TGTGCCAGCAGTGTTGCGGGGGGAGGAGAGACCCAGTACTTC	CASSVAGGGETQYF
few	TRBV6-8	.	TRBJ1-1	TGTGCCATCAGATTAGCGGGCTTTGACACTGAAGCTTTCTTT	CAIRLAGFDTEAFF
.	TRBV27	TRBD1	TRBJ1-5	TGTGCCAGCAGTTGGACAGGGGGAGGCAATCAGCCCCAGCATTTT	CASSWTGGGNQPQHF
few	TRBV11-3	TRBD2	TRBJ2-1	TGTGCCAGCAGCTTGGATGGTAGCGGGGGATACAATGAGCAGTTCTTC	CASSLDGSGGYNEQFF
.	TRBV14	TRBD1	TRBJ2-1	TGTGCCAGCAGCTACACTTGGACAGGGGTTAATAATGAGCAGTTCTTC	CASSYTWTGVNNEQFF
.	TRBV18	TRBD1	TRBJ1-2	TGTGCCAGCTCACCACTGGGGGGTTTGGGACAGACTCTTCATGGCTACACCTTC	CASSPLGGLGQTLHGYTF
.	TRBV18	.	TRBJ1-1	TGTGCCAGCTCACCAATAGGAACGGAAGCTTTCTTT	CASSPIGTEAFF
few	TRBV9	.	TRBJ2-2	TGTGCCAGCAGCGTAGTAATATGGGGAGCCGGGGAGCTGTTTTTT	CASSVVIWGAGELFF
.	TRBV5-1	TRBD2	TRBJ2-3	TGCGCCAGCAGCTACGCGGGGGTTCGAGATACGCAGTATTTT	CASSYAGVRDTQYF
few	TRBV11-3	TRBD1	TRBJ2-7	TGTGCCAGCAGCTTAGGACAGGGGGTATACGAGCAGTACTTC	CASSLGQGVYEQYF
.	TRBV29-1	.	TRBJ1-1	TGCAGCGTTCTGGACGCCCGGGAGAACACTGAAGCTTTCTTT	CSVLDARENTEAFF
.	TRBV12-5	.	TRBJ1-1	TGTGCCAGCATCCGGCGAGGTGGGTTGAACACTGAAGCTTTCTTT	CASIRRGGLNTEAFF
.	TRBV5-1	TRBD2	TRBJ2-3	TGCGCCAGCAGCCAAAACGCCGGGACTAGCAGAGATACGCAGTATTTT	CASSQNAGTSRDTQYF
many	TRBV7-4	TRBD1	TRBJ1-2	TGTGCCACCCAGGGAGGGGGCGCGATGCGCTACACCTTC	CATQGGGAMRYTF
.	TRBV11-3	.	TRBJ1-2	TGTGCCAGCAGCTTAGTCAGGGGAGAATATGGCTACACCTTC	CASSLVRGEYGYTF
.	TRBV9	TRBD2	TRBJ2-1	TGTGCCAGCAGCGTAGCTAGAGGACTAGCGGGGGTGATGCAGTTCTTC	CASSVARGLAGVMQFF
.	TRBV19	TRBD1	TRBJ1-2	TGTGCCAGCACGACAGGGGGCCCGGCGGGCTACACCTTC	CASTTGGPAGYTF
.	TRBV14	.	TRBJ2-7	TGTGCCAGCAGCCAAGCTGGACCGTGGTCCTCCGAGCAGTACTTC	CASSQAGPWSSEQYF
few	TRBV11-3	.	TRBJ2-7	TGTGCCAGCAGCTTAGTGGGCCGGGACGGCGAGCAGTACTTC	CASSLVGRDGEQYF
few	TRBV6-8	TRBD2	TRBJ2-3	TGTGCCAGCAGCCTAGCGGGGGGTACAGATACGCAGTATTTT	CASSLAGGTDTQYF
few	TRBV6-8	TRBD1	TRBJ1-4	TGTGCCTCGCAGGGGGTAACTAATGAAAAACTGTTTTTT	CASQGVTNEKLFF
.	TRBV30	.	TRBJ1-5	TGTGCCTGGAGTGTAGGGAAGGTTCCAGGCAATCAGCCCCAGCATTTT	CAWSVGKVPGNQPQHF
few	TRBV19	TRBD1	TRBJ1-1	TGTGCCAGTATTCCACGAAGTACAGGGGTGTTGAACACTGAAGCTTTCTTT	CASIPRSTGVLNTEAFF
.	TRBV6-8	.	TRBJ1-5	TGTGCCATCCCCCGGGAGGGGAGGCCCCAGCATTTT	CAIPREGRPQHF
.	TRBV6-7	.	TRBJ1-2	TGTGCCAGCAGTTACTCACCGGGTACGGGCTATGGCTACACCTTC	CASSYSPGTGYGYTF
.	TRBV10-3	.	TRBJ2-5	TGTGCCATCAGTGAGAAGACAGGAGTGGAAGAGACCCAGTACTTC	CAISEKTGVEETQYF